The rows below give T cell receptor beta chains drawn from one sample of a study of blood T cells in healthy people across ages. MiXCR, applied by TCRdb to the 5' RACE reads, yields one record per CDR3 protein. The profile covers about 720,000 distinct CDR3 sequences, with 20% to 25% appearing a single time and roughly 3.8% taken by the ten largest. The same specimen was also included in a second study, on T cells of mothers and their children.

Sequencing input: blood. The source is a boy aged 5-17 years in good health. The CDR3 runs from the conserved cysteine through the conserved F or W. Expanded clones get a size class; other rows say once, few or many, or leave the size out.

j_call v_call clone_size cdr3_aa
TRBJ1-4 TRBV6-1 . CASRPRDRGGGEKLFF
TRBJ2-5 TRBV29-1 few CSVSTAPGAETQYF
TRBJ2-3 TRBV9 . CASSPRSGYTDTQYF
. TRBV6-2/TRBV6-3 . CASRDQVYEQYF
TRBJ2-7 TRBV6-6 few CASSPDKFSYEQYF
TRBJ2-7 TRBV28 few CASLGPGVGSYEQYF
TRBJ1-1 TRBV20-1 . CSAREGEGYTEAFF
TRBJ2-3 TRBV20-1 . CSAGTTTDTQYF
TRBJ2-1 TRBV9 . CASSVQWAQLNEQFF
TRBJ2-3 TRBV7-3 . CASSPGLGALDTQYF
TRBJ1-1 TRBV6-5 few CASSYGRRTEAFF
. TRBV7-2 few CASSNKVASRGSYYEQYF
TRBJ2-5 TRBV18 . CASSLTGGGSETQYF
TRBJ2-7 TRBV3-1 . CAGSQAYPEQYF
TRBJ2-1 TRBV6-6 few CASSDETVYNEQFF
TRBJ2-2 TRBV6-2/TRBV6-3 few CASRGQGRTGELFF
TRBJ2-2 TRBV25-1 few CASSELLANTGELFF
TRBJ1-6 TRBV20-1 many CSARDFRDANSPLHF